This T cell receptor beta chain was recorded in a study of response to subunit inactivated influenza vaccine. The V gene lost 2 bases and the J gene lost 5 bases, with 9 bases spanning the gap. This CDR3 spans 13 amino acids. The germline V gene has CDR1 SGHAT and CDR2 FQNNGV. TCRdb processed the RT-PCR reads anew with MiXCR; each CDR3 protein has one entry. The sample shows about 180,000 distinct CDR3 sequences, approximately 9.2% of them seen only once. This clonotype was sampled from a man aged 50 to 59 who received an inactivated influenza vaccine. V and J are TRBV11-2 and TRBJ2-5; D uncertain. This material consisted of non-naive T cells sorted from PBMCs, taken on the day of vaccination. The DNA of the CDR3 is TGTGCCAGCAGCTTATACGTGGGGGAGACCCAGTACTTC. Protein sequence: CASSLYVGETQYF.